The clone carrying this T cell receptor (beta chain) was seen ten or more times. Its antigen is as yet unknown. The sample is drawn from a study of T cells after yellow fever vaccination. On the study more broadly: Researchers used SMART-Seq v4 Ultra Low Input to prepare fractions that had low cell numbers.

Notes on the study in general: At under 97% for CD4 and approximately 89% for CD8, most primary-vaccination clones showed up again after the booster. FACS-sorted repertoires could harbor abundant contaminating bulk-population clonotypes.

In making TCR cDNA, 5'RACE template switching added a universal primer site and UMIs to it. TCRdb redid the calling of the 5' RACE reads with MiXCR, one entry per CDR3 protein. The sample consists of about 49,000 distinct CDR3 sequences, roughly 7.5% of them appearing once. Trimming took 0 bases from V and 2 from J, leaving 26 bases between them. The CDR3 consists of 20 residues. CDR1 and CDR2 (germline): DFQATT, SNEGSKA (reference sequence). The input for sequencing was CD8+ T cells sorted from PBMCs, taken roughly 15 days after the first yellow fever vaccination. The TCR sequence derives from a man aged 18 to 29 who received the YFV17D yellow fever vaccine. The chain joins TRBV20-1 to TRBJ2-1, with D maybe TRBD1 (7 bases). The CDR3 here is CSARDNLGQGGFSTYNEQFF. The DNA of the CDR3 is TGCAGTGCTAGAGATAATCTAGGTCAGGGGGGATTTTCTACCTACAATGAGCAGTTCTTC.